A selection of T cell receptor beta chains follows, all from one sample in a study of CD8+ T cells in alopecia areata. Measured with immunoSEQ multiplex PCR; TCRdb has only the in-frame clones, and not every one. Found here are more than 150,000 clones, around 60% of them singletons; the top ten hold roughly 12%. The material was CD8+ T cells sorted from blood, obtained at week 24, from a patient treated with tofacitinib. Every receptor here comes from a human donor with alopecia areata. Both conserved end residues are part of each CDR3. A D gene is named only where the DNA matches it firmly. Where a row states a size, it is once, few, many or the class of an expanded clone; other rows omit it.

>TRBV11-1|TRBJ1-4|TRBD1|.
TGTGCCAGCAGCCGCAGGGGGCGCGCTGAAAAACTGTTTTTT
CASSRRGRAEKLFF
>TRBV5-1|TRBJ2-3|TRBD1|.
TGCGCCAGCAGCTTGGAGGAGTTCAGCGGACAGGGTAGCACAGATACGCAGTATTTT
CASSLEEFSGQGSTDTQYF
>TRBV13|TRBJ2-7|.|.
TGTGCCAGCAGCTCCATTAATGGTGCGGCAACCGAGCAGTACTTC
CASSSINGAATEQYF
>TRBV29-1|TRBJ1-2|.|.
TGCAGCGTTGAAGCTCGCGAAGGGTGGTATGGCTACACCTTC
CSVEAREGWYGYTF
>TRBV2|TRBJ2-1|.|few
TGTGCCAGCAGTGAACCCCATAACAATGAGCAGTTCTTC
CASSEPHNNEQFF
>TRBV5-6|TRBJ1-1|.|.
TGTGCCAGCAGCTTGGGAGGGCTGACTGAAGCTTTCTTT
CASSLGGLTEAFF
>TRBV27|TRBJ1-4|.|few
TGTGCCAGCAGTCAATTCCTGAATGAAAAACTGTTTTTT
CASSQFLNEKLFF
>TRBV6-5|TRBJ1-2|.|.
TGTGCCAGCAGAAGAGGACAGTCCCTCGCTAGAGGCTACACCTTC
CASRRGQSLARGYTF
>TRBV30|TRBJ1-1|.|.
TGTGCCTGGAGTCTCTATGGGGCTGAAGCTTTCTTT
CAWSLYGAEAFF
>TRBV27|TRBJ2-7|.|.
TGTGCCAGCAGCGATGTCGGCGAGCAGTACTTC
CASSDVGEQYF
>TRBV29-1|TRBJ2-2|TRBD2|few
TGCAGCGTTGAAGGACTAGCGGAGAACACCGGGGAGCTGTTTTTT
CSVEGLAENTGELFF
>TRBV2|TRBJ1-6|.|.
TGTGCCAGCAGTGATGAGGGTTCTCGGCCCCTCCACTTT
CASSDEGSRPLHF
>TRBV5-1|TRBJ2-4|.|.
TGCGCCAGCCAGGGGGGAAGGTCGGAAAACATTCAGTACTTC
CASQGGRSENIQYF
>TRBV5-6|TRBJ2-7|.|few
TGTGCCAGCAGCCTGGGTCCCCGCGAGCAGTACTTC
CASSLGPREQYF
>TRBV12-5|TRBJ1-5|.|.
TGTGCTAGTGGTTCCGACGACGCTTCGAGGCCCCAGCATTTT
CASGSDDASRPQHF
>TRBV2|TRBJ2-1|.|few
TGTGCCAGCACACAGAATGAGCAGTTCTTC
CASTQNEQFF